This TCR beta chain was sequenced in a study of control samples from healthy donors and cancer patients. Assay: immunoSEQ multiplex PCR; the TCRdb copy retains only in-frame clones and omits some. This table holds about 130,000 clones, approximately 95% found once. CDR1 is SGHRS and CDR2 is YFSETQ in the germline V gene. V was clipped by 3 bases and J by 1 base, with 10 bases between them. The CDR3 is 14 residues long. This clonotype was obtained from a man aged 25-40 years in good health. Material: blood. J is TRBJ1-1 and V is TRBV5-1; maybe TRBD1 (5 bases). The CDR3 nucleotides are TGCGCCAGCAGCTGGGGCCCCGGGAACACTGAAGCTTTCTTT. This codes for CASSWGPGNTEAFF.